Given below is one TCR beta chain in context. This clonotype showed up just a few times. The antigen it recognizes is unknown. There are no base qualities to consult, and no much larger clone falls within one base. Libraries were constructed by RT-PCR. Sequencing relied on an Illumina HiSeq 2500. The public reads were run again by TCRdb, first through fastp at Q25 and then through MiXCR, and only productive beta chains were kept. Identical CDR3 proteins give one entry, which carries the most common genes and DNA. Here the sample has 550,000 to 600,000 distinct CDR3 sequences; 12% occur a single time. The ten largest clones capture about 9.4% of the sample. This record comes from a study of response to subunit inactivated influenza vaccine (dated by TCRdb to 2016 to 2018). For context, the study as a whole: Deep quantitative T cell receptor repertoire profiling was used in the study to track responses to a trivalent subunit inactivated influenza vaccine. Here is what the overall study found, with its caveats: The authors proposed that each seasonal influenza vaccination may bring in only a limited number of new T cells.

The V and J ends are trimmed by 0 bases and 7 bases, leaving 13 bases between them. CDR1 and CDR2, per the germline V gene, are LGHNA and YSLEER. The CDR3 sequence holds 15 residues, the cysteine and phenylalanine included. Only the CDR3 DNA stays, 45 bases, in frame from base 1. The chain employs TRBV4-3 and TRBJ2-1, and perhaps TRBD2 as D gene, on 5 matching bases. This clonotype was sampled from a middle-aged man who received an inactivated influenza vaccine. Donor details come from another sample of the same person, matched by shared clones. The material was PBMCs from blood, obtained on the day of vaccination. The CDR3 has the sequence CASSQEGGQGNEQFF. The DNA sequence is given as TGCGCCAGCAGCCAAGAAGGCGGGCAAGGGAATGAGCAGTTCTTC.